This T cell receptor (beta chain) was sequenced during a study of cytomegalovirus exposure and HLA in healthy donors. Study-wide points: Usually a TCR sequence was rare, but some public TCRs were found in many donors. In a later analysis, TCR beta V- and J-gene trimming was associated with a missense DCLRE1C variant.

Both 60 Vbeta primers and 13 Jbeta primers went into the PCR. Generated by immunoSEQ multiplex PCR, the TCRdb table keeps only in-frame clones and is missing some. The sample contains fewer than 200,000 clones, 75% to 85% of which appear only once. On this clone: As yet, its antigen is unknown.

After removal of 0 bases from V and 4 bases from J, the junction contained 7 bases not matched to a gene. Germline CDR1 is LGHNA and CDR2 is YSLEER. This CDR3 contains 17 residues. The source of this sequence is a male donor in good health and CMV-seropositive. Sequencing was carried out using PBMCs. J is TRBJ2-2 and V is TRBV4-3; 8 nucleotides line up with TRBD2. CDR3 in amino acids: CASSQEMASGRTGELFF. For the CDR3, the DNA is TGCGCCAGCAGCCAAGAAATGGCTAGCGGGCGCACCGGGGAGCTGTTTTTT.